One and the same sample provided the 3 T cell receptor beta chains below, sequenced in a study of response to subunit inactivated influenza vaccine listed by TCRdb under 2018. In light of the paper, this sample's time point label describes: 40 to 45 days after influenza vaccine administration. The library was made by RT-PCR. Sequencing relied on an Illumina HiSeq 2500. TCRdb cleaned the public reads at Q25 with fastp, built clones with MiXCR and kept in-frame beta chains. Rows are unified per CDR3 protein, each entry keeping the most common DNA and genes. Here the sample has over 400,000 distinct CDR3 sequences; roughly 11% occur a single time. 10% to 15% of the sample belongs to the ten largest clones. The sequencing used PBMCs from blood, collected roughly 46 days after vaccination. Receptors originate from a man between 50 and 59 years old who received an inactivated influenza vaccine. Donor details come from another sample of the same person, matched by shared clones.

The CDR3 region is CASSQAGTGYFETQYF. The CDR3 DNA is TGCGCCAGCAGCCAAGCCGGGACAGGGTACTTTGAGACCCAGTACTTC. The genes are TRBV4-3 and TRBJ2-5, with 9 bases fitting TRBD1. Per the germline V gene, CDR1 is LGHNA and CDR2 is YSLEER. This CDR3 spans 16 amino acids. Unmatched junction bases numbered 8, after V lost 1 base and J lost 5 bases.

In this sample, this clonotype turned up a few times. The V and J genes are TRBV6-1 and TRBJ2-2; possible D gene TRBD1, 6 bases. The CDR3 runs 14 residues. Trimming cost V 6 bases and J 4 bases, with 12 bases left between them. Germline V gene sequence: CDR1 MNHNS, CDR2 SASEGT. The CDR3 region is CASSVQGATGELFF. Written as DNA, the CDR3 is TGTGCCAGCAGCGTACAGGGTGCCACCGGGGAGCTGTTTTTT.

This chain joins TRBV10-3 and TRBJ1-2; D not certain. The CDR3 totals 15 residues. The V end was cut by 0 bases, the J end by 2 bases, with 10 bases between. Germline-derived CDR1 and CDR2 are ENHRY and SYGVKD. CDR3 DNA: TGTGCCATCAGTGAGTCTTTGACGGTCAACTATGGCTACACCTTC. This encodes CAISESLTVNYGYTF.